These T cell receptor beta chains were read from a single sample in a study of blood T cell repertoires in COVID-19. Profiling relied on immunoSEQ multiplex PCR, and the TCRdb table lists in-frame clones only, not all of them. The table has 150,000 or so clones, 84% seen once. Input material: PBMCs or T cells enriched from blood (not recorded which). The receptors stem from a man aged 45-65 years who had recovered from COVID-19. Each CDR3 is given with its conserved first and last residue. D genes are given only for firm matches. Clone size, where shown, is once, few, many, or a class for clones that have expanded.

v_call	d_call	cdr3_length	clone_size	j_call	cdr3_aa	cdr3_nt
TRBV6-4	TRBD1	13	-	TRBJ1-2	CASSEVQGTGYTF	TGTGCCAGCAGTGAGGTACAGGGGACCGGCTACACCTTC
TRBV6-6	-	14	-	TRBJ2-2	CASSYSAGLGELFF	TGTGCCAGCAGTTACTCGGCAGGGCTCGGGGAGCTGTTTTTT
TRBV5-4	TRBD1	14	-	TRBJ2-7	CASSLGQGAYEQYF	TGTGCCAGCAGCTTGGGACAGGGAGCCTACGAGCAGTACTTC
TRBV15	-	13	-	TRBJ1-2	CATSRDSRDGYTF	TGTGCCACCAGCAGAGATAGCAGGGATGGCTACACCTTC
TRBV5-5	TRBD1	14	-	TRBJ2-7	CASSFRDRAYEQYF	TGTGCCAGCAGCTTCCGGGACAGGGCCTACGAGCAGTACTTC
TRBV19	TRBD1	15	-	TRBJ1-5	CASRRTGTSNQPQHF	TGTGCCAGTAGGAGGACAGGGACGAGCAATCAGCCCCAGCATTTT
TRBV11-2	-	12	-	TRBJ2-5	CASSFRGETQYF	TGTGCCAGCAGCTTTCGCGGAGAGACCCAGTACTTC
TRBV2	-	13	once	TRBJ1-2	CASSELTGYGYTF	TGTGCCAGCAGTGAATTGACCGGGTATGGCTACACCTTC
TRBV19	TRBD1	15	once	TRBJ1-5	CASSFTGTANQPQHF	TGTGCCAGTAGTTTTACCGGGACAGCAAATCAGCCCCAGCATTTT
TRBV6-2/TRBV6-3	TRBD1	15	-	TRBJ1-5	CASSLGQGGNQPQHF	TGTGCCAGCAGCTTGGGACAGGGAGGCAATCAGCCCCAGCATTTT
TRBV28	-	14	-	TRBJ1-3	CATTGYPSGNTIYF	TGTGCCACCACGGGGTATCCCTCTGGAAACACCATATATTTT
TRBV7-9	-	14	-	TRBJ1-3	CASSIRVAGNTIYF	TGTGCCAGCAGCATCAGGGTAGCTGGAAACACCATATATTTT
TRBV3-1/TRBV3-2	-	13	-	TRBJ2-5	CASSQEGPRVQYF	TGTGCCAGCAGCCAAGAAGGACCCAGGGTCCAGTACTTC
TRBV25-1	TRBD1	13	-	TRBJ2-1	CASRSDRANEQFF	TGTGCCAGCAGATCAGACAGGGCCAATGAGCAGTTCTTC
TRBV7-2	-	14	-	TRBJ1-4	CASSFGTPNEKLFF	TGTGCCAGCAGCTTTGGGACACCCAATGAAAAACTGTTTTTT
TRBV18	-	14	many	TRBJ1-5	CASSPRSVNQPQHF	TGTGCCAGCTCACCACGGTCAGTCAATCAGCCCCAGCATTTT
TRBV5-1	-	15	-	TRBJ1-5	CASSLEAGDHQPQHF	TGCGCCAGCAGCTTGGAGGCAGGGGATCATCAGCCCCAGCATTTT
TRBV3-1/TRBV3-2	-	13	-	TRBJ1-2	CASSQVENYGYTF	TGTGCCAGCAGCCAAGTCGAGAACTATGGCTACACCTTC
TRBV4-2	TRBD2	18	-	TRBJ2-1	CASSQEARKAGNGNEQFF	TGTGCCAGCAGCCAAGAGGCACGAAAAGCGGGAAATGGCAATGAGCAGTTCTTC
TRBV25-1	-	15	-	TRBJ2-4	CASSEGATGQNIQYF	TGTGCCAGCAGTGAAGGAGCGACAGGCCAAAACATTCAGTACTTC
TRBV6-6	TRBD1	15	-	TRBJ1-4	CASSRQGAEGEKLFF	TGTGCCAGCAGTCGGCAGGGGGCCGAAGGTGAAAAACTGTTTTTT
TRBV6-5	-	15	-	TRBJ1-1	CASRPPGTPSTEAFF	TGTGCCAGCAGGCCTCCCGGGACACCCAGCACTGAAGCTTTCTTT
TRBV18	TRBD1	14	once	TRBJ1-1	CASSLSTGDTEAFF	TGTGCCAGCTCACTCTCGACAGGGGACACTGAAGCTTTCTTT
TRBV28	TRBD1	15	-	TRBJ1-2	CASSRSDRANYGYTF	TGTGCCAGCAGTCGGTCCGACAGGGCAAACTATGGCTACACCTTC
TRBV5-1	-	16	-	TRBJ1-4	CASSLAVAGTNEKLFF	TGCGCCAGCAGCTTGGCCGTGGCAGGAACTAATGAAAAACTGTTTTTT
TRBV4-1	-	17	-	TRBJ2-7	CASSQRAGTSLSYEQYF	TGCGCCAGCAGCCAGAGAGCCGGGACATCCCTCTCCTACGAGCAGTACTTC